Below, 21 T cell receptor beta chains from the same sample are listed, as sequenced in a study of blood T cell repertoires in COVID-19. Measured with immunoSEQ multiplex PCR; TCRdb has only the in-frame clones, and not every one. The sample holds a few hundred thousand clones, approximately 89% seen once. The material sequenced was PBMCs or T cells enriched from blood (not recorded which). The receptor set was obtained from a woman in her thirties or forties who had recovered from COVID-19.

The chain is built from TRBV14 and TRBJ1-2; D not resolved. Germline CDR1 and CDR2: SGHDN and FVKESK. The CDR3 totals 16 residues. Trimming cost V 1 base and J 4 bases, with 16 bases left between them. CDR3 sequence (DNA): TGTGCCAGCAGCCAAGGGTGGAGGGTGCGTAGCTATGGCTACACCTTC. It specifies CASSQGWRVRSYGYTF.

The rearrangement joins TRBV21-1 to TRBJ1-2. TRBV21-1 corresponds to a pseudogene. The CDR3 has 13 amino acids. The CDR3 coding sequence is TGTGCCAGCAGCAAAGTCGCCGACTTTGGCTACACCTTC. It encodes CASSKVADFGYTF.

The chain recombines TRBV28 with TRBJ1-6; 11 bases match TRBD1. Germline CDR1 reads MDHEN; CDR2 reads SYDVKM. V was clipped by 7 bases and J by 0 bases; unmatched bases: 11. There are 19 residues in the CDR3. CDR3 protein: CASTSGQGERSSYNSPLHF. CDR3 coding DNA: TGTGCCAGCACCTCGGGACAGGGGGAAAGGAGCTCCTATAATTCACCCCTCCACTTT.

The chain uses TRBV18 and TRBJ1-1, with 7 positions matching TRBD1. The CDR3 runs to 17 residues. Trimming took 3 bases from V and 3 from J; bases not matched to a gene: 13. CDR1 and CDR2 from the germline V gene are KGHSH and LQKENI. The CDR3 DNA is TGTGCCAGCTCACCGGGACAGCCGGCGGTATTAGACACTGAAGCTTTCTTT. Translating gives CASSPGQPAVLDTEAFF.

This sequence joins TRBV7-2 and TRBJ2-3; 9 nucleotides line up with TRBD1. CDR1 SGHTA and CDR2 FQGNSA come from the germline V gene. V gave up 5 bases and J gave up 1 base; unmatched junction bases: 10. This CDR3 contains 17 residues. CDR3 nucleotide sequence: TGTGCCAGCAGCACTATCACAGGGGGCCTAGGCACAGATACGCAGTATTTT. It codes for CASSTITGGLGTDTQYF.

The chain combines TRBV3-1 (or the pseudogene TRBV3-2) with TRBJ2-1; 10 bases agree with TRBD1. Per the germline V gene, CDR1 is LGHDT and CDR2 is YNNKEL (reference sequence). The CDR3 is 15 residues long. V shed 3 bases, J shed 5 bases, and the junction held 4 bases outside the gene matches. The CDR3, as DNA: TGTGCCAGCAGCCACCGGGACAGGGGACACAATGAGCAGTTCTTC. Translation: CASSHRDRGHNEQFF.

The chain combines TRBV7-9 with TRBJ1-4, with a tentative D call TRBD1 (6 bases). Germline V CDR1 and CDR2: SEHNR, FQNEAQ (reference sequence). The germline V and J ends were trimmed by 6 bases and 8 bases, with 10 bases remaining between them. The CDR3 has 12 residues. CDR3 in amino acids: CASRWDKEKLFF. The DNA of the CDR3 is TGTGCCAGCAGATGGGACAAAGAAAAACTGTTTTTT.

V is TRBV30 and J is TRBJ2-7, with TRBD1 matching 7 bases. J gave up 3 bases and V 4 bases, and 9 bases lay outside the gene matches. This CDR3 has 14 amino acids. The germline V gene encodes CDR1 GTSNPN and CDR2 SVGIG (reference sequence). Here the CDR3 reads CAWNRGPPFYEQYF. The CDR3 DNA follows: TGTGCCTGGAACAGGGGCCCCCCTTTCTACGAGCAGTACTTC.

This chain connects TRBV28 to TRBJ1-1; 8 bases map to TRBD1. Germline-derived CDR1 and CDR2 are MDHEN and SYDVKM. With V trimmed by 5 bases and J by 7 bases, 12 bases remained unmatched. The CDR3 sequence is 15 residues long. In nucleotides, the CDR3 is TGTGCCAGCAGTCCACCGTGGCAGGGGGCCGGTGAAGCTTTCTTT. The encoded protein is CASSPPWQGAGEAFF.

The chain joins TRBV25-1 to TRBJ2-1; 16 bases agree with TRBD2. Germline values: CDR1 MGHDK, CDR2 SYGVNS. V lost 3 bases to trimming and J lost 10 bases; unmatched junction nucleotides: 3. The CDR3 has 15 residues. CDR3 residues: CASSEPGLAGGEQFF. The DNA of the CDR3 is TGTGCCAGCAGTGAGCCGGGACTAGCGGGAGGGGAGCAGTTCTTC.

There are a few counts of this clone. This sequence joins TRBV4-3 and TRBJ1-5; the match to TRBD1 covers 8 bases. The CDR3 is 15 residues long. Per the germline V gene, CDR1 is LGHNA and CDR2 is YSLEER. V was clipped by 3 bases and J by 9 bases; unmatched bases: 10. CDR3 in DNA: TGCGCCAGCAGCCATGTCGGACAGGGAGGAAGGCCCCAGCATTTT. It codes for CASSHVGQGGRPQHF.

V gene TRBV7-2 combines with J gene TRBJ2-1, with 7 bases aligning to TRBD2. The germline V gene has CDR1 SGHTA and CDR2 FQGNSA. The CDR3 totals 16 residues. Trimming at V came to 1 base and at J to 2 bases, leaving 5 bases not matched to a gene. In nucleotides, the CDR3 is TGTGCCAGCAGCTTAGAGGGTGGGGGGGCCTACAATGAGCAGTTCTTC. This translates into CASSLEGGGAYNEQFF.

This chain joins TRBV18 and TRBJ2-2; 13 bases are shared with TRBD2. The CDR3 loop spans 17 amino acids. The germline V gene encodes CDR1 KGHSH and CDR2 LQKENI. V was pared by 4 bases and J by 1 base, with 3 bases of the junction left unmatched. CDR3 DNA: TGTGCCAGCTCACTTGGGACTAGCGGGATGAACACCGGGGAGCTGTTTTTT. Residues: CASSLGTSGMNTGELFF. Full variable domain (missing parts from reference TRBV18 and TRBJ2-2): NAGVMQNPRHLVRRRGQEARLRCSPMKGHSHVYWYRQLPEEGLKFMVYLQKENIIDESGMPKERFSAEFPKEGPSILRIQQVVRGDSAAYFCASSLGTSGMNTGELFFGEGSRLTVL.

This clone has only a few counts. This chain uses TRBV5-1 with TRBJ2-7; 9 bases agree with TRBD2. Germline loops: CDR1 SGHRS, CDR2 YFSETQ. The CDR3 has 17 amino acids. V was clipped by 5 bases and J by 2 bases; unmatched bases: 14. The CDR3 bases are TGCGCCAGCAGTTTTAATCCGGGACTAGCTGGAACCTACGAGCAGTACTTC. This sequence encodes CASSFNPGLAGTYEQYF.

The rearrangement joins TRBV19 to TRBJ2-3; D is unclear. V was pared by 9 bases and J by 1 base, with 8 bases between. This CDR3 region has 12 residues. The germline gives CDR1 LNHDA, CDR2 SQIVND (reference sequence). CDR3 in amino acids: CASSVGTDTQYF. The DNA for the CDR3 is TGTGCCAGCTCAGTGGGCACAGATACGCAGTATTTT.

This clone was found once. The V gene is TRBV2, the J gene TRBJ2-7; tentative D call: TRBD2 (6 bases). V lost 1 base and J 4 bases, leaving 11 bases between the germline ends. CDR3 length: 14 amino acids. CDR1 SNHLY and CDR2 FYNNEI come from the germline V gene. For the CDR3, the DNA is TGTGCCAGCAGTGAAGTGGTAGCGGTTTACGAGCAGTACTTC. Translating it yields CASSEVVAVYEQYF.

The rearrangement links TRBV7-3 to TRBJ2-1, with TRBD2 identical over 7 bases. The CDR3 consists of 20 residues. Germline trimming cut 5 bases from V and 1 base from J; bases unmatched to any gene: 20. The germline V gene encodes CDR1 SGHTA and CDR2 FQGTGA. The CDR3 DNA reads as TGTGCCAGCAGCGCCCCCTCTCGTGGCGGGGGTAGCGGATCCTACAATGAGCAGTTCTTC. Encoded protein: CASSAPSRGGGSGSYNEQFF.

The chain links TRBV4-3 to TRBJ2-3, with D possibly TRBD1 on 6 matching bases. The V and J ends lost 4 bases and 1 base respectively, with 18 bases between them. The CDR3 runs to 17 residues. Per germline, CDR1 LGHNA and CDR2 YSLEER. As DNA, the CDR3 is TGCGCCAGCAGCCTACGTACAGGGTCGGTGGGCACAGATACGCAGTATTTT. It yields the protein CASSLRTGSVGTDTQYF.

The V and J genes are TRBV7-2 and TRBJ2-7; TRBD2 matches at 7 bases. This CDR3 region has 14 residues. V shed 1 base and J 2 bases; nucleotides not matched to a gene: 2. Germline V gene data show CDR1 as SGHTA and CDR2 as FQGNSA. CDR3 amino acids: CASSLVAGTYEQYF. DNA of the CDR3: TGTGCCAGCAGCTTAGTAGCGGGCACCTACGAGCAGTACTTC. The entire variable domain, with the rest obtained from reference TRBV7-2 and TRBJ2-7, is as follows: GAGVSQSPSNKVTEKGKDVELRCDPISGHTALYWYRQSLGQGLEFLIYFQGNSAPDKSGLPSDRFSAERTGGSVSTLTIQRTQQEDSAVYLCASSLVAGTYEQYFGPGTRLTVT.

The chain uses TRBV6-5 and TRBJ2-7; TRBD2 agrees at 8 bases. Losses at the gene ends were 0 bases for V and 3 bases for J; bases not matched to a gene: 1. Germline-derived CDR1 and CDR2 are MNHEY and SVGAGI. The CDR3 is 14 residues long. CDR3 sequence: CASSYSAGGYEQYF. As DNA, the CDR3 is TGTGCCAGCAGTTACTCGGCGGGAGGCTACGAGCAGTACTTC.

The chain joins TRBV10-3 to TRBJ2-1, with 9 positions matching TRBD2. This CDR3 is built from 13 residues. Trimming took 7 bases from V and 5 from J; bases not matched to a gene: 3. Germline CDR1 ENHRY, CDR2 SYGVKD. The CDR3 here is CAITSGIDNEQFF. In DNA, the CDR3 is TGTGCCATCACTAGCGGGATTGACAATGAGCAGTTCTTC.